This record looks at one T cell receptor (beta chain) sequence and its context. The target antigen is unknown. The study drew its donors from healthy HIV-negative adults without recent acute infections or vaccinations. The record originates from a study of shared clonotypes between healthy human individuals. Findings of the study overall: Only blood samples were collected, and tissue repertoires likely differ.

Genomic DNA (from each subset) was split evenly across several immunoSEQ plates. Clones were read by immunoSEQ multiplex PCR, and TCRdb kept only the in-frame ones, dropping some. Of about 490,000 clones in the sample, over 60% are singletons; the top ten hold 10% to 15%. The CDR3 is 16 residues long. J was trimmed by 3 bases and V by 2 bases; bases with no gene match: 11. Germline assignment: CDR1 GTSNPN and CDR2 SVGIG (reference sequence). This receptor was taken from a middle-aged woman in good health. Some clones in this sample may be carry-over from other donors' samples. The V and J genes are TRBV30 and TRBJ1-2, with 8 positions matching TRBD1. The sequenced sample consisted of PBMCs. The CDR3 nucleotides read TGTGCCTGGAGTCCGAGCAGGGGGCAGGAAGACTATGGCTACACCTTC. The encoded protein is CAWSPSRGQEDYGYTF.